These T cell receptor beta chains were read from a single sample in a study of cytotoxic CD8 clonotypes in ibrutinib-treated CLL. Libraries were prepared by immunoSEQ multiplex PCR; TCRdb keeps only in-frame clonotypes and omits some of them. The sample has fewer than 400,000 clones; about 61% are singletons. Material: PBMCs, obtained after 36 months of ibrutinib treatment. The receptors originated from a human donor with chronic lymphocytic leukemia. Each CDR3 is given with its conserved first and last residue. A D gene is named only where the DNA matches it firmly. Some rows mark clone size as missing; the rest say once, few, many or name a class of expanded clone.

J gene | D gene | V gene | clone size | CDR3 protein
TRBJ2-5 | TRBD1 | TRBV7-2 | once | CASSHPGTGGWETQYF
TRBJ2-7 | NA | TRBV28 | NA | CASSRSVGSYEQYF
TRBJ2-1 | TRBD2 | TRBV14 | NA | CASSRDARLAGGRDEQFF
TRBJ2-7 | TRBD1 | TRBV10-3 | few | CATEGQSYEQYF
TRBJ2-2 | NA | TRBV6-5 | NA | CASSYLGPGELFF
TRBJ2-7 | NA | TRBV4-2 | NA | CASSQEAFATYEQYF
TRBJ2-6 | NA | TRBV25-1 | NA | CASSEYGGSSGANVLTF
TRBJ2-7 | NA | TRBV18 | once | CASSDKGNSYEQYF
TRBJ1-1 | NA | TRBV4-1 | NA | CASSQVGTEEAFF
TRBJ2-1 | NA | TRBV19 | NA | CASSPMVGEQFF
TRBJ1-3 | NA | TRBV9 | NA | CALQVGESNSGNTIYF
TRBJ2-1 | NA | TRBV29-1 | NA | CSGFENEQFF
TRBJ2-7 | NA | TRBV5-1 | NA | CASSLAGAAEQYF
TRBJ2-1 | TRBD1 | TRBV5-1 | NA | CASRHPPGTGAYNEQFF